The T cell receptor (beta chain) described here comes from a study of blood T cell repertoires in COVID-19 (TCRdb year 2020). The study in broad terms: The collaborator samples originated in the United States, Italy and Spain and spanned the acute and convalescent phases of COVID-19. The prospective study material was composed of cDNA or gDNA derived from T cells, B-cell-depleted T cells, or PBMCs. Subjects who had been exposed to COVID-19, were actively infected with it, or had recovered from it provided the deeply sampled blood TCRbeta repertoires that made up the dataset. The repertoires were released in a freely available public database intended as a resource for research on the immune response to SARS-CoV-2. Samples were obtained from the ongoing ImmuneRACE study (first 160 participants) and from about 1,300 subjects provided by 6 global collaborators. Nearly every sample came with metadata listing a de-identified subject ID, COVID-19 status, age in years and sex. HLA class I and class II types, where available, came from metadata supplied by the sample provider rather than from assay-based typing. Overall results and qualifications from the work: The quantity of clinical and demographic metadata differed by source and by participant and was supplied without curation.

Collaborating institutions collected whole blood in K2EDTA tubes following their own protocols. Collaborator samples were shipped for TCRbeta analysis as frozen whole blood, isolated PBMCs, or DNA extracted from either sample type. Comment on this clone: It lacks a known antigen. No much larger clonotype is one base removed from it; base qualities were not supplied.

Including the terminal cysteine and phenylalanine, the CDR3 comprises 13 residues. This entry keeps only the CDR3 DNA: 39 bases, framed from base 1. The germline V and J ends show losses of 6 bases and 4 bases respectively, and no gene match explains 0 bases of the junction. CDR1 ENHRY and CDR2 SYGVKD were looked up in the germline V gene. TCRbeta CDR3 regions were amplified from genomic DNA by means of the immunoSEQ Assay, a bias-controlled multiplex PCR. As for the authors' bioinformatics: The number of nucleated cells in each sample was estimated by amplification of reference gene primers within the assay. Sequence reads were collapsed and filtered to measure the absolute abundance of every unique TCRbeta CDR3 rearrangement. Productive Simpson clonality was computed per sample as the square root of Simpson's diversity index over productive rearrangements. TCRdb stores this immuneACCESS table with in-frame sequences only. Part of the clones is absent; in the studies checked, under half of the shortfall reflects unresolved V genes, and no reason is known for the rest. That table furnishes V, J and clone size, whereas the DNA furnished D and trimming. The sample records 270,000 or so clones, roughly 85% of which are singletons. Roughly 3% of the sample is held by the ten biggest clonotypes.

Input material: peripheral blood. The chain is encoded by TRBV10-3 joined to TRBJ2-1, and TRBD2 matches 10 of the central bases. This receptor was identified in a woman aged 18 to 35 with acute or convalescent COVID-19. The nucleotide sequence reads TGTGCCATCAGACTAGCGGGATACAATGAGCAGTTCTTC. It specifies CAIRLAGYNEQFF.